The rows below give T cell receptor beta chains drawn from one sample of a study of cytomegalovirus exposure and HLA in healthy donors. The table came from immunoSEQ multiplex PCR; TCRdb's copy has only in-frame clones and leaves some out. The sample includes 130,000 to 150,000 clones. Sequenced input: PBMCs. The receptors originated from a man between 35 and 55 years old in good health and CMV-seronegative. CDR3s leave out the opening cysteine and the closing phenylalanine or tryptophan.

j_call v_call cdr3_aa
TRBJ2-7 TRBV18 ASSPPGTGVGYEQY
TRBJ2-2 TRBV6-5 ASKIETGYTGELF
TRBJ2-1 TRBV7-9 ASSPGRGRYNEQF
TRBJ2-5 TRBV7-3 ASSSGQGAQETQY
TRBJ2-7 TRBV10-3 AIRGRLSYEQY
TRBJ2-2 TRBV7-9 ASSLDSGNTGELF
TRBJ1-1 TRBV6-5 ASSYGDRANTEAF
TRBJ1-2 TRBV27 ASSLKTTNGYGYT
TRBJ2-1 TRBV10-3 AISDNRRGAYNEQF
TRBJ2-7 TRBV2 ASSATPRDRGYEQY
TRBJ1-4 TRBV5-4 ASSSSRQGPNEKLF
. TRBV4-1 ASSLRTGGSYEQY
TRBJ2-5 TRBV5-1 ASSPGTAFQETQY
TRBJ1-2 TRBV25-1 ASKDRVWGGYT
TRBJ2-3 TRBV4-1 ASSQIWTSGGAGTDTQY